This record covers a single TCR beta chain. Its antigen is as yet unknown. This record belongs to a study of blood T cells in healthy people across ages. The people who gave samples were healthy Caucasians from Russia, aged 6 to 90. General study results and limits: Expanded clonotype changes were possibly confounded by unknown donor CMV status. Higher diversity and more naive CD4+ cells were features of long-lived donors, compared to aged donors.

A second roughly 6 to 12 cycle PCR used barcoded and J-beta primers. TCRdb redid the calling of the 5' RACE reads with MiXCR, one entry per CDR3 protein. The sample includes about 1 million distinct CDR3 sequences, 40% to 45% of them seen just once. The origin of this receptor is a woman in her fifties or sixties in good health. Sequenced material: blood.

DNA for the CDR3: TGTGCCAGCAGCTTGTCTCTAGTGACCTACGAGCAGTACTTC. Protein product: CASSLSLVTYEQYF. The chain combines TRBV5-5 with TRBJ2-7, with D unresolved. The germline gives CDR1 SGHKS, CDR2 YYEKEE (reference sequence). Trimming took off 1 base at V and 2 bases at J, with 10 bases between the two ends. This CDR3 spans 14 amino acids.